Included here is one T cell receptor beta chain sequence, with context. The source of the sample is a study of OX40 agonist ivuxolimab in advanced cancers. Study overall: Males comprised roughly four fifths of the group, whose mean age was approximately 60 years (range 23 to 79).

This CDR3 is built from 15 residues. Deletions cut 0 bases from V and 5 bases from J, with 13 bases between. Germline V CDR1 and CDR2: MNHEY, SMNVEV (reference sequence). TCRdb's table, derived via immunoSEQ multiplex PCR, lists solely in-frame clones and lacks some. The data show 25,000 to 35,000 clones, with roughly 83% seen just once and 20% to 25% held by the top ten. The V and J genes are TRBV27 and TRBJ2-5; D may be TRBD2 (6 bases). This receptor was obtained from an adult with an advanced solid tumor such as melanoma, head and neck, liver or kidney cancer. Here the sequenced sample was CD4+ or CD8+ T cells sorted from blood, taken in a trial of the OX40 agonist ivuxolimab. For the CDR3, the DNA is TGTGCCAGCAGTTTATCGGAGGGTAGGAGGGAGACCCAGTACTTC. Its translation: CASSLSEGRRETQYF.